This note documents a single T cell receptor beta chain sequence. Which antigen it targets is not known. No base-level quality is on record; no much larger clone is a single base apart. Collaborating institutions collected whole blood in K2EDTA tubes following their own protocols. For TCRbeta analysis, collaborator samples were shipped as frozen whole blood, as isolated PBMCs, or as DNA extracted from either sample type. The sample originates from a study of blood T cell repertoires in COVID-19 (dated by TCRdb to 2020 to 2022). As for the study more broadly: Samples from collaborators originated in the United States, Italy and Spain and spanned both the acute and convalescent phases of COVID-19. The material from the prospective study consisted of cDNA or gDNA derived from T cells, B-cell-depleted T cells, or PBMCs. Subjects who had been exposed to COVID-19, were actively infected with it, or had recovered from it provided the deeply sampled blood TCRbeta repertoires that made up the dataset. The repertoires were released in a freely available public database meant as a resource for research on the immune response to SARS-CoV-2. Samples came from the ongoing ImmuneRACE study (first 160 participants) plus 1,254 subjects from 6 global collaborators. The sample metadata nearly always contained a de-identified subject ID, COVID-19 status, age in years and sex. Where available, HLA class I and class II types were taken from metadata supplied by the sample provider and were not determined by assay-based typing. Study-level results and caveats: Clinical and demographic metadata were provided uncurated, with the amount varying by source and participant.

From cysteine to phenylalanine, the CDR3 is 17 amino acids long. The only DNA kept is the CDR3, 51 bases in frame from the first base. Trimming leaves V shorter by 2 bases and J shorter by 2 bases, with the junction holding 9 bases beyond the gene matches. As encoded in the germline V gene, CDR1 is LGHNA while CDR2 is YSLEER. TCRbeta CDR3 regions were amplified from genomic DNA by means of the immunoSEQ Assay, a bias-controlled multiplex PCR. Concerning the study's data processing: Within the assay, amplification of reference gene primers was used to estimate how many nucleated cells each sample contained. To quantify the absolute abundance of each unique TCRbeta CDR3 rearrangement, sequence reads were collapsed and filtered. Productive Simpson clonality was computed per sample as the square root of Simpson's diversity index over productive rearrangements. TCRdb obtained this table from immuneACCESS and retained in-frame rearrangements with V and J assigned. These tables miss some clones; where compared with another copy, unresolved V genes account for less than half of the shortfall, and the remainder is unexplained. Clone size and the V and J calls come from that table; the DNA yielded D and trimming. Here the sample has 150,000 to 200,000 clones; more than 85% occur a single time. The ten largest clones take up under 2.5% of the sample.

Sequenced: peripheral blood. The rearrangement joined TRBV4-3 to TRBJ2-3, with 8 junctional bases fitting TRBD1. The receptor was isolated from a man in his 70s with active or convalescent COVID-19. The CDR3 loop reads CASSQSYRDRNTDTQYF. The sequenced DNA is TGCGCCAGCAGCCAATCCTACCGGGACAGGAACACAGATACGCAGTATTTT.